Described below is a single T cell receptor beta chain sequence and its context. This entry is derived from a study of patients and donors after allogeneic stem cell transplantation. CDR3 length: 17 amino acids. The V gene's germline CDR1 is SGHRS and CDR2 YFSETQ. Germline trimming cut 1 base from V and 1 base from J; bases unmatched to any gene: 5. TCRdb reprocessed the RT-PCR reads via MiXCR and lists one record per CDR3 protein. The repertoire holds 10,000 to 15,000 distinct CDR3 sequences, with 20% to 25% as singletons. The rearrangement uses TRBV5-1 and TRBJ2-1; 10 nucleotides agree with TRBD2. This clonotype was obtained from a human donor who was either an allogeneic HSCT recipient or a stem cell or donor lymphocyte infusion donor (not recorded which). It is not recorded whose cells these are; they may come from a transplant donor. Material: blood, either unsorted or a sorted T cell fraction (not recorded which). This CDR3 is CASSLFVLAGSYNEQFF. CDR3 DNA: TGCGCCAGCAGCTTGTTTGTACTAGCGGGGTCCTACAATGAGCAGTTCTTC.